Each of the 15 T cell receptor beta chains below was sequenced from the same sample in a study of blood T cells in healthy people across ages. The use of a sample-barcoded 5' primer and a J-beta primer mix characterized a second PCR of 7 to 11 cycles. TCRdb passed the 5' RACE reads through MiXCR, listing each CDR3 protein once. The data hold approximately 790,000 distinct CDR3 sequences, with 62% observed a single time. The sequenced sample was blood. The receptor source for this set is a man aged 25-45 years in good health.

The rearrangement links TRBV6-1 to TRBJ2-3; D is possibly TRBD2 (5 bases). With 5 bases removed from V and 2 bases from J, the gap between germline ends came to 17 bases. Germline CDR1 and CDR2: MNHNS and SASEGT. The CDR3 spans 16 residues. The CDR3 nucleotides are TGTGCCAGCAGTCGCCTTACTAGAATCTCCACAGATACGCAGTATTTT. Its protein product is CASSRLTRISTDTQYF.

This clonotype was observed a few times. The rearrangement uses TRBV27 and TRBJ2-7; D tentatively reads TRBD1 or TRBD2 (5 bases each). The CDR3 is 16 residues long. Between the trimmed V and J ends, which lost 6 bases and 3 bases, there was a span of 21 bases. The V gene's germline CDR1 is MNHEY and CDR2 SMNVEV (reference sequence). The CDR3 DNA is TGTGCCAGCAGCCCGGACTTGGGGCAGTTCGACTACGAGCAGTACTTC. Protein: CASSPDLGQFDYEQYF.

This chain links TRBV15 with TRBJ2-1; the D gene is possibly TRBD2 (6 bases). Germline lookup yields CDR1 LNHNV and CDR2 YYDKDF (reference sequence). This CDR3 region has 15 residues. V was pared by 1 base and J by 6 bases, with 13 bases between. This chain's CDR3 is CATSRGVTRGNEQFF. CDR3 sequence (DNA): TGTGCCACCAGCAGAGGTGTGACTAGAGGCAATGAGCAGTTCTTC.

CDR3 in amino acids: CASLSSGLAGVLDRWNEQFF. CDR3 bases: TGTGCCAGCCTTAGTTCGGGGCTAGCGGGAGTTCTTGATCGTTGGAATGAGCAGTTCTTC. The rearrangement uses TRBV27 and TRBJ2-1; TRBD2 agrees at 10 bases. Germline assignment: CDR1 MNHEY and CDR2 SMNVEV (reference sequence). V dropped 8 bases and J dropped 7; count of bases not matched to a gene: 26. The CDR3 totals 20 residues.

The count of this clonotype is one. CDR3 protein: CGGGRGYNEQYF. CDR3 coding DNA: TGCGGGGGAGGGAGGGGGTACAATGAGCAGTACTTC. The rearrangement joins TRBV20-1 to TRBJ2-1; possible D gene TRBD2, 7 bases. The better agreement between TRBJ2-7 and the DNA end casts doubt on the J call. Germline V lookup: CDR1 DFQATT, CDR2 SNEGSKA (reference sequence). This CDR3 has 12 amino acids.

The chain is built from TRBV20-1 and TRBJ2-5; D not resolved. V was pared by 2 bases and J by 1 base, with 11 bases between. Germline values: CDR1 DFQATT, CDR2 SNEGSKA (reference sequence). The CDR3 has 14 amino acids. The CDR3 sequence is CSARQVARQETQYF. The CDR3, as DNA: TGCAGTGCTAGACAGGTTGCGCGCCAAGAGACCCAGTACTTC.

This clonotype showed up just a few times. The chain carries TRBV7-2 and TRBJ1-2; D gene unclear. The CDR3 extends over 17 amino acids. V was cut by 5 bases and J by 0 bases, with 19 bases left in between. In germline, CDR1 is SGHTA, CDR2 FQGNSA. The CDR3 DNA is TGTGCCAGCAGCACCTACCTTACGCGGACGCCTAACTATGGCTACACCTTC. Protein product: CASSTYLTRTPNYGYTF.

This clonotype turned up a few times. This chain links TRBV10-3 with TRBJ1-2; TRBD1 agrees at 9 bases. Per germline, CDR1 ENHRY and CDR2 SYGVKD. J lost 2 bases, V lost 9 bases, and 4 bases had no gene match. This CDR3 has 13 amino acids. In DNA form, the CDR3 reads TGTGCCATTCTTGGGACAGGGAACTATGGCTACACCTTC. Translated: CAILGTGNYGYTF.

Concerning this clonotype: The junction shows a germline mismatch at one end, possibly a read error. CDR3 DNA: TGTGCCAGCACTCGAGGCGATTCCTACGAGCTGTACTTC. Translation: CASTRGDSYELYF. The chain joins TRBV28 to TRBJ2-7; D unresolved. Germline values: CDR1 MDHEN, CDR2 SYDVKM. CDR3 size: 13 residues.

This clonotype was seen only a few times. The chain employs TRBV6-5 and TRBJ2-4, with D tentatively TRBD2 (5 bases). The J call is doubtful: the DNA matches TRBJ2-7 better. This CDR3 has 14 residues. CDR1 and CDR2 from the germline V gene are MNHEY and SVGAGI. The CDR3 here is CASSYSPSYHEQYF. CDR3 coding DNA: TGTGCCAGCAGTTACTCGCCTAGCTACCACGAGCAGTACTTC.

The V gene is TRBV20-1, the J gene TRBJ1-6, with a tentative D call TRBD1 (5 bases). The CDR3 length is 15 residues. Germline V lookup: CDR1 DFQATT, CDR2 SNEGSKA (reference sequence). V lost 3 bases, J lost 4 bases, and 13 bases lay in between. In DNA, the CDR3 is TGCAGTGCTAGGTCTGGGGCCCTATATAATTCACCCCTCCACTTT. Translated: CSARSGALYNSPLHF.

CDR3 sequence (DNA): TGTGCCAGCGAGACATCCGATATGGGGTGGTACGAGCAGTACTTC. Amino acids: CASETSDMGWYEQYF. The rearrangement joins TRBV28 to TRBJ2-7; no clear D. Deletions cut 8 bases from V and 4 bases from J, with 21 bases between. CDR3 length: 15 amino acids. From germline, CDR1 is MDHEN and CDR2 SYDVKM.

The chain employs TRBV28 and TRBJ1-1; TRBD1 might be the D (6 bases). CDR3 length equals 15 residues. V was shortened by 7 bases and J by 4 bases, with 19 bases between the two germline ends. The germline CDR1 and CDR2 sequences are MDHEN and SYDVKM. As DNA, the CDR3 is TGTGCCAGCACCCCGAGCGCGGAGGGGGTCACTGAAGCTTTCTTT. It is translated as CASTPSAEGVTEAFF.

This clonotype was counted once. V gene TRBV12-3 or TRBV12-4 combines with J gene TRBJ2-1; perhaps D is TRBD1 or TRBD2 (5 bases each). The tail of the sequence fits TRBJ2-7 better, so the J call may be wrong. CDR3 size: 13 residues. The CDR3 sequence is CASEGEPYNEQYF. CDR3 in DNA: TGTGCCAGCGAAGGGGAGCCCTACAATGAGCAGTACTTC.

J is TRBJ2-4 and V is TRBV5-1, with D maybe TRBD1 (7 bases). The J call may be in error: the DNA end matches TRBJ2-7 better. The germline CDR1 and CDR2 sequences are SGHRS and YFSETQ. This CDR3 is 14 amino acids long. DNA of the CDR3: TGCGCCAGCAGCCTCCGACAGGGCGGGGACGAGCAGTACTTC. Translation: CASSLRQGGDEQYF.